The source of this T cell receptor (beta chain) is a study of blood T cell repertoires in COVID-19. Overall study context: Spain, Italy and the United States supplied samples that represented acute and convalescent COVID-19. The cDNA or gDNA used as material had been derived from T cells, B-cell-depleted T cells, or PBMCs.

In the original processing: Quantification of nucleated cells was approximated via reference gene primer amplification. Clones were sequenced by immunoSEQ multiplex PCR, and TCRdb holds only the in-frame ones, with some missing. The DNA gave D and trimming, while V, J and clone size come from that table. The repertoire has 100,000 or so clones, roughly 80% of them found once; the top ten carry roughly 21%. This clone was detected once. CDR3 length: 16 residues. Germline V lookup: CDR1 MNHEY, CDR2 SVGAGI. The V and J ends lost 4 bases and 4 bases, in that order; junction bases with no gene match: 10. Material: peripheral blood. J is TRBJ2-5 and V is TRBV6-5, with 9 bases fitting TRBD2. This receptor was taken from an older woman with acute or convalescent COVID-19. The CDR3 loop is CASSLGGGAGGETQYF. Written as DNA, the CDR3 is TGTGCCAGCAGTTTAGGCGGGGGGGCCGGTGGAGAGACCCAGTACTTC.